These 11 T cell receptor beta chains share one sample of origin, sequenced in a study of blood T cell repertoires in COVID-19. Profiling relied on immunoSEQ multiplex PCR, and the TCRdb table lists in-frame clones only, not all of them. The data contain 160,000 or so clones, 80% of them singletons. Input material: peripheral blood. These receptors all come from a man between 65 and 85 years old with active or convalescent COVID-19.

This clone was seen only a few times. The chain joins TRBV5-4 to TRBJ1-5; TRBD1 might be the D (5 bases). CDR3 length: 15 amino acids. CDR1 and CDR2 from the germline V gene are SGHNT and YYREEE (reference sequence). The ends were cut back, 0 bases at V and 1 base at J, with 8 bases in the middle. The chain's CDR3 is CASSLGGVSNQPQHF. The CDR3 DNA sequence: TGTGCCAGCAGCTTGGGGGGGGTGAGCAATCAGCCCCAGCATTTT.

The chain is built from TRBV18 and TRBJ2-7; possibly TRBD1 for D (5 bases). The V gene's germline CDR1 is KGHSH and CDR2 LQKENI. V lost 2 bases to trimming and J lost 4 bases, with 12 bases between them. This CDR3 comprises 14 residues. The CDR3 nucleotides are TGTGCCAGCTCACCAAGGCAGGGTTGGTACGAGCAGTACTTC. The encoded protein is CASSPRQGWYEQYF.

About this clone: This could be a read error, since a much larger clone is one nucleotide away. The sample contains more than one DNA sequence encoding this CDR3. The V call is TRBV2, the J call TRBJ1-5; a weak D match, TRBD1 (5 bases). The CDR3 covers 17 residues. The germline V gene encodes CDR1 SNHLY and CDR2 FYNNEI. Trimming cost V 3 bases and J 7 bases, with 22 bases left between them. The CDR3 sequence: CASSDGWWQGKVQPQHF. Written as DNA, the CDR3 is TGTGCCAGCAGTGATGGTTGGTGGCAGGGAAAGGTACAGCCCCAGCATTTT.

The rearrangement links TRBV9 to TRBJ2-1; 13 positions match TRBD2. V trimming: 2 bases; J trimming: 8 bases; junction bases outside the gene matches: 7. Germline-derived CDR1 and CDR2 are SGDLS and YYNGEE. The CDR3 runs 16 residues. This CDR3 is CASSVSPGLAGHEQFF. The CDR3 region has the DNA TGTGCCAGCAGCGTCTCCCCGGGACTAGCGGGGCATGAGCAGTTCTTC.

The DNA for the CDR3 is TGTGCCAGCAGTGGCGGACAGGGAAGGGGAAACACTGAAGCTTTCTTT. It is translated as CASSGGQGRGNTEAFF. The J gene is TRBJ1-1, the V gene TRBV25-1; the match to TRBD1 covers 8 bases. The CDR3 covers 16 residues. Germline CDR1 is MGHDK and CDR2 is SYGVNS. With 4 bases clipped from V and 2 bases from J, the junction kept 9 bases outside the gene matches.

This clone turned up a few times. The chain recombines TRBV2 with TRBJ1-6; 10 nucleotides line up with TRBD1. Losses at the gene ends were 6 bases for V and 7 bases for J; bases not matched to a gene: 9. CDR1 and CDR2 (germline): SNHLY, FYNNEI. This CDR3 has 16 residues. The CDR3 DNA is TGTGCCAGCAGGAGACAGGGGGCGAGGAGGAATTCACCCCTCCACTTT. Translation gives CASRRQGARRNSPLHF. The full variable domain, with the rest looked up from reference TRBV2 and TRBJ1-6, is EPEVTQTPSHQVTQMGQEVILRCVPISNHLYFYWYRQILGQKVEFLVSFYNNEISEKSEIFDDQFSVERPDGSNFTLKIRSTKLEDSAMYFCASRRQGARRNSPLHFGNGTRLTVT.

CDR3 bases: TGTGCCAGCAGCTCGAGACAGGGGAATCAGCCCCAGCATTTT. Amino acid sequence: CASSSRQGNQPQHF. The V and J genes are TRBV7-2 and TRBJ1-5; TRBD1 matches at 8 bases. After removal of 4 bases from V and 4 bases from J, the junction contained 3 bases not matched to a gene. The CDR3 loop spans 14 amino acids. Germline V gene lookup returns CDR1 SGHTA and CDR2 FQGNSA.

This clone was seen a few times. This chain joins TRBV19 and TRBJ2-2; maybe TRBD2 (6 bases). V was clipped by 5 bases and J by 4 bases, with 14 bases between them. Germline lookup yields CDR1 LNHDA and CDR2 SQIVND (reference sequence). The CDR3 is made up of 15 amino acids. The CDR3: CASSRATGGTGELFF. The CDR3 nucleotides are TGTGCCAGTAGTCGCGCTACCGGGGGCACCGGGGAGCTGTTTTTT. The complete variable domain, with remaining parts taken from reference TRBV19 and TRBJ2-2, reads DGGITQSPKYLFRKEGQNVTLSCEQNLNHDAMYWYRQDPGQGLRLIYYSQIVNDFQKGDIAEGYSVSREKKESFPLTVTSAQKNPTAFYLCASSRATGGTGELFFGEGSRLTVL.

This chain connects TRBV5-1 to TRBJ2-5; maybe TRBD2 (5 bases). Trimming removed 4 bases from V and 5 bases from J, with 15 bases in between. There are 14 residues in the CDR3. Germline V gene data show CDR1 as SGHRS and CDR2 as YFSETQ. The chain's CDR3 is CASSPGLSGETQYF. CDR3 in DNA: TGCGCCAGCAGCCCCGGACTTTCGGGCGAGACCCAGTACTTC.

The chain has TRBV18 and TRBJ1-3; no firm D call. V lost 2 bases and J 1 base, leaving 6 bases between the germline ends. The CDR3 has 14 residues. Germline V gives CDR1 KGHSH, CDR2 LQKENI. Here the CDR3 DNA reads TGTGCCAGCTCACCAGGAGGGTCTGGAAACACCATATATTTT. Translating it yields CASSPGGSGNTIYF. The full variable domain, in which reference TRBV18 and TRBJ1-3 provide the parts outside the CDR3, is NAGVMQNPRHLVRRRGQEARLRCSPMKGHSHVYWYRQLPEEGLKFMVYLQKENIIDESGMPKERFSAEFPKEGPSILRIQQVVRGDSAAYFCASSPGGSGNTIYFGEGSWLTVV.

The V gene is TRBV7-9, the J gene TRBJ1-4, with D possibly TRBD1 on 6 matching bases. The germline V and J ends were trimmed by 3 bases and 0 bases, with 20 bases remaining between them. Germline values: CDR1 SEHNR, CDR2 FQNEAQ (reference sequence). This CDR3 contains 19 residues. CDR3 nucleotide sequence: TGTGCCAGCAGCTTCCCGACAGGAACCATGACTCCAACTAATGAAAAACTGTTTTTT. It translates to CASSFPTGTMTPTNEKLFF.